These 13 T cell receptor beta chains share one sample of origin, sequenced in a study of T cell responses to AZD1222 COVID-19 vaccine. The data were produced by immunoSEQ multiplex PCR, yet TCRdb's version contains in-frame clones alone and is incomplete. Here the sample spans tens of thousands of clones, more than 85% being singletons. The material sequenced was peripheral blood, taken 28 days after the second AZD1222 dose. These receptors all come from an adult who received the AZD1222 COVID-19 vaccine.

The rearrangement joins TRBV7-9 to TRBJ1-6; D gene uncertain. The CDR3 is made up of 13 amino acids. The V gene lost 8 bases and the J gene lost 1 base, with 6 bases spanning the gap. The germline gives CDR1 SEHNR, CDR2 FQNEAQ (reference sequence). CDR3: CASEGSYNSPLHF. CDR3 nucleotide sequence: TGTGCCAGCGAGGGTTCCTATAATTCACCCCTCCACTTT.

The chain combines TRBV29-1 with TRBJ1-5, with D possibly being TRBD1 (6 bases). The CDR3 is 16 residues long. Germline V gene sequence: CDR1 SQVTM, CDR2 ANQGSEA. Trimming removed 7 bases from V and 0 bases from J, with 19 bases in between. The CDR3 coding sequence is TGCAGCGCCTCGGACGGAGGGGGTTATAGCAATCAGCCCCAGCATTTT. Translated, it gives CSASDGGGYSNQPQHF.

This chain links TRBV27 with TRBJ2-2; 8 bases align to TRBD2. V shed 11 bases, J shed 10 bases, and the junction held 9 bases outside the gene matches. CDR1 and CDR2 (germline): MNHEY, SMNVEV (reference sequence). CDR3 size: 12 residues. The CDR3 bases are TGTGCCTCAGGACTAGCTGGCCCGGAGCTGTTTTTT. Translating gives CASGLAGPELFF.

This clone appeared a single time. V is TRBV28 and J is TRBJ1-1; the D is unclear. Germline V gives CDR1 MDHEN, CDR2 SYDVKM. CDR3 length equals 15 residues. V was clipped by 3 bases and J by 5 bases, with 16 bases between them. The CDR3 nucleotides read TGTGCCAGCAGTTTCGTCCCCCATGTTGAGACTGAAGCTTTCTTT. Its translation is CASSFVPHVETEAFF.

The chain's CDR3 is CASSEVSGDNEQFF. The CDR3 DNA is TGTGCCAGCAGTGAAGTTTCGGGGGACAATGAGCAGTTCTTC. The J gene is TRBJ2-1, the V gene TRBV2; tentative D call: TRBD2 (6 bases). Germline CDR1 SNHLY, CDR2 FYNNEI. CDR3 size: 14 residues. V was cut by 1 base and J by 5 bases, with 9 bases left in between.

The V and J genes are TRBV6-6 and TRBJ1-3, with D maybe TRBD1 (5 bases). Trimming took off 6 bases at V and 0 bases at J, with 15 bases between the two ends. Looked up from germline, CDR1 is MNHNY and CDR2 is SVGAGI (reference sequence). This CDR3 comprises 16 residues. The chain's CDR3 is CASSRETGHSGNTIYF. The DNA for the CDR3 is TGTGCCAGCAGCCGTGAAACAGGCCACTCTGGAAACACCATATATTTT.

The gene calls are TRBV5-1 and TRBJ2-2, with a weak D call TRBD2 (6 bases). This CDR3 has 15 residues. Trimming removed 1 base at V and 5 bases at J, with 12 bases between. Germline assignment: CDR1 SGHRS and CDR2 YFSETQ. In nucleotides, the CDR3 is TGCGCCAGCAGCTTGAGCCCGGGGAGGACCGGGGAGCTGTTTTTT. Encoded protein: CASSLSPGRTGELFF.

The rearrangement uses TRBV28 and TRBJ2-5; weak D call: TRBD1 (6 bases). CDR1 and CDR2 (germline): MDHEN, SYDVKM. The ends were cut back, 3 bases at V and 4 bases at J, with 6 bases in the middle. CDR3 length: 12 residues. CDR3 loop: CASSFRGETQYF. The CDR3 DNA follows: TGTGCCAGCAGTTTCAGGGGAGAGACCCAGTACTTC.

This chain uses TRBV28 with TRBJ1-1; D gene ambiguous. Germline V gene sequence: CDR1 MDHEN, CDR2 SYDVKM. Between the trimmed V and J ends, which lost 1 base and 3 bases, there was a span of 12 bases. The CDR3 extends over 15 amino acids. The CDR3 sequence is CASSLYPRMDTEAFF. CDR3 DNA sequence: TGTGCCAGCAGTTTATACCCCAGGATGGACACTGAAGCTTTCTTT.

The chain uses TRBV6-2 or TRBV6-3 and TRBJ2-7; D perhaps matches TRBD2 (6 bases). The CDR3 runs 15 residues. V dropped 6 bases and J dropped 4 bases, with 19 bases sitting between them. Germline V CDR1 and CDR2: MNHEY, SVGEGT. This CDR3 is CASSLGRELRYEQYF. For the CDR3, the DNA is TGTGCCAGCAGCCTGGGGCGGGAACTGCGTTACGAGCAGTACTTC.

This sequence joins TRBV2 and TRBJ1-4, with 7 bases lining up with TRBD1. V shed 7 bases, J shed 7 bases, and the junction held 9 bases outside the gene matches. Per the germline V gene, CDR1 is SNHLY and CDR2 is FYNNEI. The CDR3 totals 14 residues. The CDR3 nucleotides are TGTGCCAGCATATCACAGGGGATTCCTGAAAAACTGTTTTTT. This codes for CASISQGIPEKLFF.

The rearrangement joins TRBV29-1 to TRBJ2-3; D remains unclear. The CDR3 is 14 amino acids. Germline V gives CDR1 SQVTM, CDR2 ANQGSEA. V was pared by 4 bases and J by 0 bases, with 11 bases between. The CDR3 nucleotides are TGCAGCGTTGTAGGCGGATTTAGCACAGATACGCAGTATTTT. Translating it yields CSVVGGFSTDTQYF.

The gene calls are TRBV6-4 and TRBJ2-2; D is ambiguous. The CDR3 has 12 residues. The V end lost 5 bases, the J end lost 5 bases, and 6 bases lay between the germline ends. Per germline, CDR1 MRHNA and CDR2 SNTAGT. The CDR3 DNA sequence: TGTGCCAGCAGTACCCAGACCGGGGAGCTGTTTTTT. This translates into CASSTQTGELFF.